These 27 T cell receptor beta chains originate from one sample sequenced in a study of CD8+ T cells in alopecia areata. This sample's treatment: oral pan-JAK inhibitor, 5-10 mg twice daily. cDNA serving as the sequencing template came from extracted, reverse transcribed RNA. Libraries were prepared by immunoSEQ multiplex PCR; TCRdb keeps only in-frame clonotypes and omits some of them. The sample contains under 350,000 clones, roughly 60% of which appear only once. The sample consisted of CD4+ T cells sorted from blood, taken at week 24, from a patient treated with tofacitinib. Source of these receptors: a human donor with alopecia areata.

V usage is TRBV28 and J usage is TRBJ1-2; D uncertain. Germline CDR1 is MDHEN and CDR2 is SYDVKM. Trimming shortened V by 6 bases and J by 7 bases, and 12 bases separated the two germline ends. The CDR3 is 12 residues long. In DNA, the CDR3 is TGTGCCAGCAGGATGCCCGCTAGTGGCTACACCTTC. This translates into CASRMPASGYTF.

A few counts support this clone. The CDR3 sequence: CSVAQGIGTNTEAFF. CDR3 nucleotide sequence: TGCAGCGTCGCACAGGGGATAGGTACGAACACTGAAGCTTTCTTT. The genes are TRBV29-1 and TRBJ1-1, with 7 bases matching TRBD1. The CDR3 is 15 amino acids. V gave up 6 bases and J gave up 1 base; unmatched junction bases: 11. The V gene's germline CDR1 is SQVTM and CDR2 ANQGSEA.

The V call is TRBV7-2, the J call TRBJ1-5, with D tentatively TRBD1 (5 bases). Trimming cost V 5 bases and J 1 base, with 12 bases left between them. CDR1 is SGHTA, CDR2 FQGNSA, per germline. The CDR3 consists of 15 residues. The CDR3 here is CASSQGIRSNQPQHF. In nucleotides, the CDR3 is TGTGCCAGCAGCCAGGGAATTAGGAGCAATCAGCCCCAGCATTTT.

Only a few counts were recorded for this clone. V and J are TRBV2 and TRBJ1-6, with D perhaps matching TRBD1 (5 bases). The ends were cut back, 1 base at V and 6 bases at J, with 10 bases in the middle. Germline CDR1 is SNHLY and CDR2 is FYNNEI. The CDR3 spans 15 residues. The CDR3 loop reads CASSEEMGGNSPLHF. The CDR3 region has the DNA TGTGCCAGCAGTGAAGAGATGGGGGGTAATTCACCCCTCCACTTT.

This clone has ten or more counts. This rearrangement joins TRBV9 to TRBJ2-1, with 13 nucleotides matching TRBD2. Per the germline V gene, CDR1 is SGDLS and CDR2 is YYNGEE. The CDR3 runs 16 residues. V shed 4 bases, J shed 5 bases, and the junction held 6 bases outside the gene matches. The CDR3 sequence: CASSPRTSGGNNEQFF. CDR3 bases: TGTGCCAGCAGCCCTCGGACTAGCGGGGGCAACAATGAGCAGTTCTTC.

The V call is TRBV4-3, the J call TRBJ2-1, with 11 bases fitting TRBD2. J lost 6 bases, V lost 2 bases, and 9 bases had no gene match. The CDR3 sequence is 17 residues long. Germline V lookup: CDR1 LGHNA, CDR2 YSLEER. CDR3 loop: CASSQYNSGGARNEQFF. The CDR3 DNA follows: TGCGCCAGCAGCCAATACAATAGCGGGGGGGCCCGCAATGAGCAGTTCTTC.

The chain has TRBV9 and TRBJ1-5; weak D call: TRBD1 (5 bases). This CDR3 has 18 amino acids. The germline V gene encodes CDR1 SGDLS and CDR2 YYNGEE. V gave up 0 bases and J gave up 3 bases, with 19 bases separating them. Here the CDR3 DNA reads TGTGCCAGCAGCGTAGTTCCCCGCAGGGCCCACACCAATCAGCCCCAGCATTTT. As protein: CASSVVPRRAHTNQPQHF.

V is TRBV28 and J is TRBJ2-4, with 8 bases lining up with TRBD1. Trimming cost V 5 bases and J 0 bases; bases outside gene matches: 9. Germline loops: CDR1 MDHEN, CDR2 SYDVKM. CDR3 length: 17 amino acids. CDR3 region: CASSLAGTGLAKNIQYF. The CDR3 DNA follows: TGTGCCAGCAGTCTAGCCGGGACAGGACTAGCCAAAAACATTCAGTACTTC.

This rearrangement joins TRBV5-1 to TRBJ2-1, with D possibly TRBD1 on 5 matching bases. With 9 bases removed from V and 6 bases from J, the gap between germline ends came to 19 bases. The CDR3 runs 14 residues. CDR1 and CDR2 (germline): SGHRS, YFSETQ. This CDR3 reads CATSQAGNPNEQFF. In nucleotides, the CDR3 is TGCGCCACCTCCCAGGCAGGGAACCCCAATGAGCAGTTCTTC.

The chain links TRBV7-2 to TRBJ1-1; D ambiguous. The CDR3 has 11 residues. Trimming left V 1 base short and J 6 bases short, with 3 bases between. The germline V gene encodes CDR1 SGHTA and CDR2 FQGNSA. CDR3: CASSLESEAFF. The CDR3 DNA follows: TGTGCCAGCAGCTTAGAATCTGAAGCTTTCTTT.

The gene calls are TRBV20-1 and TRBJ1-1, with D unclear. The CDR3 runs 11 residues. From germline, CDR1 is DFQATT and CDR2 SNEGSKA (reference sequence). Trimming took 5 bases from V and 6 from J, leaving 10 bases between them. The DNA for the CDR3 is TGCAGTGCTGATAGGGCGGCTGAAGCTTTCTTT. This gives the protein CSADRAAEAFF.

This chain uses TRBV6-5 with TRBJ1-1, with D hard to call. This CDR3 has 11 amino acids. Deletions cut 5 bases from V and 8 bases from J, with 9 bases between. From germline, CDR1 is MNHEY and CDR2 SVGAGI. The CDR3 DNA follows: TGTGCCAGCAGTAACCGTCTAGAAGCTTTCTTT. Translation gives CASSNRLEAFF.

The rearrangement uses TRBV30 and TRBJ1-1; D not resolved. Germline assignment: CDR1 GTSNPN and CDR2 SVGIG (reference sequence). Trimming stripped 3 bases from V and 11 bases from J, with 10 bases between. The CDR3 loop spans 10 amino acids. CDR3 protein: CAWSEIGAFF. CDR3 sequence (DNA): TGTGCCTGGAGCGAGATAGGGGCTTTCTTT.

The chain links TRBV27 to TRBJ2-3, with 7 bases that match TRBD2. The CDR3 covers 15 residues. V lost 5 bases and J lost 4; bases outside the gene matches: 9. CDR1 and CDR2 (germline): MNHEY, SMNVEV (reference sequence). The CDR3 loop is CASSPSGVWADTQYF. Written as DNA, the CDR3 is TGTGCCAGCAGTCCGAGCGGGGTTTGGGCAGATACGCAGTATTTT.

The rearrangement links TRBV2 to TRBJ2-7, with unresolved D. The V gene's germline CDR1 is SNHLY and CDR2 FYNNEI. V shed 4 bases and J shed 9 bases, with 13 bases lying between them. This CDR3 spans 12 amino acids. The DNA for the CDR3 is TGTGCCAGCAGTGTGGCGGCGGTGGGGCAGTACTTC. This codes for CASSVAAVGQYF.

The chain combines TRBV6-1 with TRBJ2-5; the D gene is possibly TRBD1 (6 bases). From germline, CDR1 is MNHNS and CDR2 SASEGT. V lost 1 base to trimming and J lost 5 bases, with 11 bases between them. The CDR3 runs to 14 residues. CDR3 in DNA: TGTGCCAGCAGTGAAGGGGCCAGGGGTGAGACCCAGTACTTC. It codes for CASSEGARGETQYF.

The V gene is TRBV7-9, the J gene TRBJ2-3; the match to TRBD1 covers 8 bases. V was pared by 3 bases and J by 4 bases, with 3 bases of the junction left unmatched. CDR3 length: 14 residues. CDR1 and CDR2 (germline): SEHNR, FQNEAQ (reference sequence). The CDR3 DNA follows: TGTGCCAGCAGCTTCGGACAGGGCCCAGATACGCAGTATTTT. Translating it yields CASSFGQGPDTQYF.

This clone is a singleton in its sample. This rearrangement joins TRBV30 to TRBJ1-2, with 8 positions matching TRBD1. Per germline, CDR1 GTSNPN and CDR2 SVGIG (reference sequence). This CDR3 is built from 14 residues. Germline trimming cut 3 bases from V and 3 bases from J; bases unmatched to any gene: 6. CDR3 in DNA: TGTGCCTGGAGCCACCTGACAGGGGACTATGGCTACACCTTC. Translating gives CAWSHLTGDYGYTF.

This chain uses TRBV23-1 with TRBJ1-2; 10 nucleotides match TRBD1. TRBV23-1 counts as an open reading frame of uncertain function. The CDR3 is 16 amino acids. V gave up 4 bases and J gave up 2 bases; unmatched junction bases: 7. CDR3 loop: CASSPIRDRGNYGYTF. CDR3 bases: TGCGCCAGCAGTCCTATTAGGGACAGGGGCAACTATGGCTACACCTTC.

The CDR3 is CASSLPLLDRAGANVLTF. The CDR3 nucleotides are TGTGCCAGCAGCTTGCCCCTCCTTGACAGGGCTGGGGCCAACGTCCTGACTTTC. The chain recombines TRBV7-2 with TRBJ2-6, with TRBD1 identical over 7 bases. Germline values: CDR1 SGHTA, CDR2 FQGNSA. V shed 3 bases, J shed 2 bases, and the junction held 10 bases outside the gene matches. CDR3 length: 18 residues.

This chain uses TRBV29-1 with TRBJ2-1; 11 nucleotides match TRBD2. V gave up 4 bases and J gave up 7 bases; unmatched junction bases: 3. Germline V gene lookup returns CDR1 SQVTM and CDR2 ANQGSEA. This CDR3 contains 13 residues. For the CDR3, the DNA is TGCAGCGTTGCCCCTAGCGGGGGGAATGAGCAGTTCTTC. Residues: CSVAPSGGNEQFF.

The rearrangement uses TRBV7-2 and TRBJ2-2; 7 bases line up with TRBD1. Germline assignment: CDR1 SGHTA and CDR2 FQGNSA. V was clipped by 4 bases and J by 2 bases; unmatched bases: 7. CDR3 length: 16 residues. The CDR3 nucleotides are TGTGCCAGCAGCTCCGCCGGGACAGTTAACACCGGGGAGCTGTTTTTT. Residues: CASSSAGTVNTGELFF.

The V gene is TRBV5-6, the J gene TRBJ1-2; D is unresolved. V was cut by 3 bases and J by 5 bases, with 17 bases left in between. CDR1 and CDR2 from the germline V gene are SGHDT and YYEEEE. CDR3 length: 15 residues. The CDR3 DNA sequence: TGTGCCAGCAGCTGGTGGACCCTCCCGAGGTATGGCTACACCTTC. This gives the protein CASSWWTLPRYGYTF.

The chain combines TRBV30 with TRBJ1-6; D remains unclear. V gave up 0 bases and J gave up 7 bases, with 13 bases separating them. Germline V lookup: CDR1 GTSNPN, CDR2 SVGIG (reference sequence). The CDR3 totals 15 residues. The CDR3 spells CAWSVQIERNSPLHF. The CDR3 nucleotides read TGTGCCTGGAGTGTACAAATCGAGCGCAATTCACCCCTCCACTTT.

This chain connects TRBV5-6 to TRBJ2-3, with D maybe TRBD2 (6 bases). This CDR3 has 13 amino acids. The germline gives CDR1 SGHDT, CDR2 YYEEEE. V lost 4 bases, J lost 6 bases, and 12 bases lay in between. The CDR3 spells CASSSGSRDTQYF. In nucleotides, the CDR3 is TGTGCCAGCAGCAGCGGGTCGCGGGATACGCAGTATTTT.

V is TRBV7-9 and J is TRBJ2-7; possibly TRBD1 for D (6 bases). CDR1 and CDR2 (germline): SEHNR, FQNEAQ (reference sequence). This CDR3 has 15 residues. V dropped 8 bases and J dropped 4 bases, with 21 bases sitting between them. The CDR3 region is CASRTNREGIYEQYF. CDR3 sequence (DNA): TGTGCCAGCCGAACTAACAGGGAAGGGATTTACGAGCAGTACTTC.

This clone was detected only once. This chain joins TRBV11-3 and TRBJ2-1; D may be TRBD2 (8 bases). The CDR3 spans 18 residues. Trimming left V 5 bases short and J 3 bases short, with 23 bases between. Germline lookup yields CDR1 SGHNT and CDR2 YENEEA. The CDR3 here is CASSRRQGAGADYNEQFF. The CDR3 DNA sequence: TGTGCCAGCAGCCGTCGACAGGGAGCGGGGGCCGACTACAATGAGCAGTTCTTC.